This T cell receptor beta chain is drawn from a study of cytomegalovirus exposure and HLA in healthy donors. The study ran its PCR with 60 Vbeta and 13 Jbeta primers. Only in-frame clones appear in the TCRdb table, and some are missing; sequencing was by immunoSEQ multiplex PCR. In the table there are some 160,000 clones, roughly 82% of which are singletons. Study-wide points: The study flagged around 160 TCR beta chains as cytomegalovirus-associated.

This clone is a singleton in its sample. Its specificity is not known. V was pared by 8 bases and J by 9 bases, with 21 bases of the junction left unmatched. CDR3 length: 16 residues. Germline CDR1 and CDR2: GTSNPN and SVGIG (reference sequence). Sequencing was carried out using PBMCs. The chain links TRBV30 to TRBJ2-1, with TRBD1 identical over 8 bases. This receptor was identified in a male donor in good health and CMV-seronegative. DNA for the CDR3: TGTGCCGGAAATACGGACAGGGAAGGTAGTATAGGTGAGCAGTTCTTC. It codes for CAGNTDREGSIGEQFF.